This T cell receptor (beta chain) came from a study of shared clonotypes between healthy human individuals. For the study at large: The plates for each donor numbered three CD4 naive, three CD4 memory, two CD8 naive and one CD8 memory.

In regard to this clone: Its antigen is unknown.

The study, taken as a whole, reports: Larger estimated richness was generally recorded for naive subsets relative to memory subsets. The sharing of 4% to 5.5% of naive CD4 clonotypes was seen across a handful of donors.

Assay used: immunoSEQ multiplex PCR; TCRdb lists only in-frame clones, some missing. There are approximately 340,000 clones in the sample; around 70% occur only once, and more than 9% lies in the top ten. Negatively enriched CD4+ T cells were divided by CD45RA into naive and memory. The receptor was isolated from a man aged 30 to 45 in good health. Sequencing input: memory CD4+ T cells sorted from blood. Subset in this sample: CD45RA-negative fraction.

The CDR3 bases are TGCGCCAGCAGCCAGGCGGGACGACACTCCTACAATGAGCAGTTCTTC. As protein: CASSQAGRHSYNEQFF. The V and J genes are TRBV4-1 and TRBJ2-1; D is perhaps TRBD2 (6 bases). With 3 bases removed from V and 0 bases from J, the gap between germline ends came to 12 bases. The CDR3 has 16 residues. Germline CDR1 reads MGHRA; CDR2 reads YSYEKL.